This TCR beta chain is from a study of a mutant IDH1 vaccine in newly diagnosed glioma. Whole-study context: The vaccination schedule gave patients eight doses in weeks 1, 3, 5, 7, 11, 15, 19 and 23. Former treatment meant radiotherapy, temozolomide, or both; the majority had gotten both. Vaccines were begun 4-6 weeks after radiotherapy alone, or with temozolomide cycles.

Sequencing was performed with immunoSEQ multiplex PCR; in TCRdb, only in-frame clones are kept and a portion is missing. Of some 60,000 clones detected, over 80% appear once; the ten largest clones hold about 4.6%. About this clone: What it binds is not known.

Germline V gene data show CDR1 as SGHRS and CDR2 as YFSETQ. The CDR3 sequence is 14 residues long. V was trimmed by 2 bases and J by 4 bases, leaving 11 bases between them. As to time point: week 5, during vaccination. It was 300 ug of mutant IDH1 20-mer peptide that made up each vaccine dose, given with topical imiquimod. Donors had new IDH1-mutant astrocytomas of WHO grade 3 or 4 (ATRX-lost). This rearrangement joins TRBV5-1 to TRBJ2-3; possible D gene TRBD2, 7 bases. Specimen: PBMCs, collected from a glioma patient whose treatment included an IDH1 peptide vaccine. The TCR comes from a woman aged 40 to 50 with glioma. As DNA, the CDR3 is TGCGCCAGCAGCTTAGGGGGGGGTTCAGATACGCAGTATTTT. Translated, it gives CASSLGGGSDTQYF.